This entry lists 32 T cell receptor beta chains sequenced from one sample in a study of cytomegalovirus exposure and HLA in healthy donors. This PCR relied on a set of 60 Vbeta primers and 13 Jbeta primers. Method: immunoSEQ multiplex PCR; TCRdb's copy keeps in-frame clones and lacks some. Across around 200,000 clones, the top ten clones capture roughly 0.98% of the sample. Material: PBMCs. These receptors all come from a woman aged 25 to 39 in good health and CMV-seropositive.

The J gene is TRBJ1-1, the V gene TRBV10-3; a weak D match, TRBD1 (6 bases). Germline loops: CDR1 ENHRY, CDR2 SYGVKD. V was trimmed by 3 bases and J by 9 bases, leaving 14 bases between them. The CDR3 spans 13 residues. CDR3 residues: CAISELGGTKAFF. CDR3 nucleotide sequence: TGTGCCATCAGTGAATTAGGGGGGACTAAAGCTTTCTTT.

The V and J genes are TRBV7-6 and TRBJ2-2; tentatively, D is TRBD1 (6 bases). Germline-derived CDR1 and CDR2 are SGHVS and FNYEAQ. The CDR3 contains 15 residues. Trimming took 5 bases from V and 0 from J, leaving 10 bases between them. CDR3 protein: CASSRDNTNTGELFF. CDR3 bases: TGTGCCAGCAGCCGGGACAACACGAACACCGGGGAGCTGTTTTTT.

The rearrangement links TRBV5-1 to TRBJ2-1; 13 positions agree with TRBD2. J lost 9 bases, V lost 3 bases, and 9 bases had no gene match. This CDR3 comprises 16 residues. Germline values: CDR1 SGHRS, CDR2 YFSETQ. The CDR3 sequence is CASSSIWTSGSTEQFF. DNA of the CDR3: TGCGCCAGCAGCTCGATCTGGACTAGCGGGAGTACTGAGCAGTTCTTC.

The rearrangement uses TRBV5-1 and TRBJ2-3; D may be TRBD2 (6 bases). Germline V gene data show CDR1 as SGHRS and CDR2 as YFSETQ. Trimming removed 4 bases from V and 0 bases from J, with 18 bases in between. The CDR3 totals 17 residues. The CDR3 region is CASSPPGLSRSTDTQYF. CDR3 in DNA: TGCGCCAGCAGCCCCCCCGGACTAAGCCGTAGCACAGATACGCAGTATTTT.

The gene calls are TRBV18 and TRBJ2-7, with 12 bases fitting TRBD2. J lost 5 bases, V lost 5 bases, and 4 bases had no gene match. The CDR3 totals 14 residues. Germline-derived CDR1 and CDR2 are KGHSH and LQKENI. The CDR3 nucleotides are TGTGCCAGCTCATCGACTAGCGGGAGCGACGAGCAGTACTTC. Protein sequence: CASSSTSGSDEQYF.

This sequence joins TRBV5-1 and TRBJ1-4, with 12 bases identical to TRBD1. The junction had 6 bases not matched to a gene; V was cut back by 1 base and J by 8 bases. The CDR3 extends over 16 amino acids. Germline values: CDR1 SGHRS, CDR2 YFSETQ. The CDR3 protein is CASSLSTGTGGEKLFF. For the CDR3, the DNA is TGCGCCAGCAGCTTGTCGACCGGGACAGGGGGCGAAAAACTGTTTTTT.

The chain carries TRBV19 and TRBJ2-2; 9 bases are shared with TRBD1. Germline V CDR1 and CDR2: LNHDA, SQIVND (reference sequence). The CDR3 consists of 17 residues. Germline trimming cut 5 bases from V and 4 bases from J; bases unmatched to any gene: 11. The CDR3 sequence is CASSGTGWIASTGELFF. The CDR3 nucleotides are TGTGCCAGTAGTGGGACAGGGTGGATCGCTAGCACCGGGGAGCTGTTTTTT.

Comment on this clone: One end of the junction fails to match germline, which may point to a read error. V gene TRBV20-1 combines with J gene TRBJ2-5; TRBD2 is a possible D gene (6 bases). From germline, CDR1 is DFQATT and CDR2 SNEGSKA (reference sequence). The CDR3 extends over 11 amino acids. The CDR3 sequence: CSARGTPTQYF. Written as DNA, the CDR3 is TGCAGTGCCAGAGGGACTCCGACCCAGTACTTC.

This sequence joins TRBV4-3 and TRBJ1-2; maybe TRBD1 (5 bases). Germline lookup yields CDR1 LGHNA and CDR2 YSLEER. V lost 1 base and J 4 bases, leaving 7 bases between the germline ends. The CDR3 has 13 amino acids. The CDR3 DNA reads as TGCGCCAGCAGCCAAGGGGGGGGCTATGGCTACACCTTC. The encoded protein is CASSQGGGYGYTF.

V is TRBV7-9 and J is TRBJ1-2; no firm D call. CDR1 and CDR2 (germline): SEHNR, FQNEAQ (reference sequence). This CDR3 spans 17 amino acids. The V gene lost 0 bases and the J gene lost 2 bases, with 16 bases spanning the gap. CDR3 nucleotides: TGTGCCAGCAGCTTAGCTGTCTTGCGGGGTGGGAACTATGGCTACACCTTC. It translates to CASSLAVLRGGNYGYTF.

This chain uses TRBV4-2 with TRBJ2-7; 8 bases map to TRBD1. Germline V gene data show CDR1 as LGHNA and CDR2 as YNFKEQ. CDR3 length equals 18 residues. V was clipped by 3 bases and J by 2 bases; unmatched bases: 15. The CDR3 DNA reads TGTGCCAGCAGCCAGCCCGTCGCGGGACAGGCTGTAACCTACGAGCAGTACTTC. It is translated as CASSQPVAGQAVTYEQYF.

CDR3 sequence (DNA): TGTGCCAGCACCTTTCTAGGGGTAGGGAATGAAAAACTGTTTTTT. It translates to CASTFLGVGNEKLFF. The chain is built from TRBV27 and TRBJ1-4; TRBD1 might be the D (5 bases). Germline-derived CDR1 and CDR2 are MNHEY and SMNVEV (reference sequence). V dropped 7 bases and J dropped 5 bases, with 17 bases sitting between them. The CDR3 contains 15 residues. Looking up the rest from reference TRBV27 and TRBJ1-4 gives the full variable domain: EAQVTQNPRYLITVTGKKLTVTCSQNMNHEYMSWYRQDPGLGLRQIYYSMNVEVTDKGDVPEGYKVSRKEKRNFPLILESPSPNQTSLYFCASTFLGVGNEKLFFGSGTQLSVL.

This chain links TRBV7-6 with TRBJ2-5, with 9 bases lining up with TRBD2. The germline V gene has CDR1 SGHVS and CDR2 FNYEAQ. Losses at the gene ends were 5 bases for V and 8 bases for J; bases not matched to a gene: 12. The CDR3 is made up of 15 amino acids. CDR3 sequence (DNA): TGTGCCAGCAGCCTCACTAGCGGGCTTCCGGAAACCCAGTACTTC. Encoded protein: CASSLTSGLPETQYF.

The chain has TRBV28 and TRBJ2-2, with 16 bases that match TRBD2. This CDR3 has 16 amino acids. J was trimmed by 5 bases and V by 5 bases; bases with no gene match: 2. CDR1 and CDR2 (germline): MDHEN, SYDVKM. CDR3 coding DNA: TGTGCCAGCAGTGGGGGACTAGCGGGAGGGACCGGGGAGCTGTTTTTT. Residues: CASSGGLAGGTGELFF.

V is TRBV7-9 and J is TRBJ1-4, with a tentative D call TRBD1 (6 bases). This CDR3 has 16 amino acids. Trimming stripped 1 base from V and 7 bases from J, with 16 bases between. Germline CDR1 SEHNR, CDR2 FQNEAQ (reference sequence). The CDR3 sequence: CASSLVATGHLEKLFF. Written as DNA, the CDR3 is TGTGCCAGCAGCTTAGTGGCTACAGGGCACCTTGAAAAACTGTTTTTT.

V and J are TRBV10-3 and TRBJ1-1; no clear D gene. V gave up 6 bases and J gave up 2 bases, with 13 bases separating them. The CDR3 covers 14 residues. CDR1 and CDR2 (germline): ENHRY, SYGVKD. The CDR3 DNA reads TGTGCCATCAGAGCGACCGGCCCTAACACTGAAGCTTTCTTT. Residues: CAIRATGPNTEAFF.

V is TRBV6-6 and J is TRBJ2-2; tentatively, D is TRBD1 (6 bases). The CDR3 spans 15 residues. Between the trimmed V and J ends, which lost 6 bases and 1 base, there was a span of 12 bases. CDR1 MNHNY and CDR2 SVGAGI come from the germline V gene (reference sequence). CDR3 sequence (DNA): TGTGCCAGCAGCACAATGGGACAGAACACCGGGGAGCTGTTTTTT. Encoded protein: CASSTMGQNTGELFF.

This chain uses TRBV6-1 with TRBJ2-1; D gene uncertain. Germline CDR1 MNHNS, CDR2 SASEGT. V lost 4 bases and J lost 12, with 19 bases in between. The CDR3 is 14 residues long. DNA for the CDR3: TGTGCCAGCAGTGTCCCTAGTACGCCTGCTGGGCAGTTCTTC. It specifies CASSVPSTPAGQFF.

The genes are TRBV9 and TRBJ1-2; weak D call: TRBD1 (6 bases). This CDR3 has 18 amino acids. The V end lost 0 bases, the J end lost 10 bases, and 28 bases lay between the germline ends. CDR1 is SGDLS, CDR2 YYNGEE, per germline. The CDR3 DNA sequence: TGTGCCAGCAGCGTAGATCTAGGGGCACAGGGACGGCCCCAGGACTACACCTTC. Amino acids: CASSVDLGAQGRPQDYTF.

This chain uses TRBV7-9 with TRBJ2-1, with a possible D match to TRBD2 (6 bases). Trimming took 3 bases from V and 9 from J, leaving 6 bases between them. Germline loops: CDR1 SEHNR, CDR2 FQNEAQ (reference sequence). This CDR3 contains 11 residues. DNA for the CDR3: TGTGCCAGCAGCTTGGGAGGTGAGCAGTTCTTC. As protein: CASSLGGEQFF. The variable domain in full, with the rest retrieved from reference TRBV7-9 and TRBJ2-1, is DTGVSQNPRHKITKRGQNVTFRCDPISEHNRLYWYRQTLGQGPEFLTYFQNEAQLEKSRLLSDRFSAERPKGSFSTLEIQRTEQGDSAMYLCASSLGGEQFFGPGTRLTVL.

The chain couples TRBV5-1 to TRBJ2-1, with 8 nucleotides matching TRBD2. The CDR3 is 16 residues long. V lost 0 bases and J lost 3; bases outside the gene matches: 5. Germline V lookup: CDR1 SGHRS, CDR2 YFSETQ. The CDR3: CASSLAGAGGYNEQFF. For the CDR3, the DNA is TGCGCCAGCAGCTTGGCCGGGGCGGGAGGCTACAATGAGCAGTTCTTC.

The chain is built from TRBV10-2 and TRBJ1-4; weak D call: TRBD1 (6 bases). Germline-derived CDR1 and CDR2 are WSHSY and SAAADI. The CDR3 is 14 residues long. Deletions cut 2 bases from V and 7 bases from J, with 11 bases between. CDR3 loop: CASSEPGVGEKLFF. CDR3 bases: TGCGCCAGCAGTGAGCCAGGGGTGGGTGAAAAACTGTTTTTT.

This rearrangement joins TRBV7-2 to TRBJ2-3, with a possible D match to TRBD2 (6 bases). The V gene's germline CDR1 is SGHTA and CDR2 FQGNSA. The CDR3 is 14 amino acids. V was clipped by 3 bases and J by 3 bases, with 10 bases between them. This CDR3 is CASSFGAGTDTQYF. The CDR3 bases are TGTGCCAGCAGCTTCGGTGCGGGGACAGATACGCAGTATTTT.

The gene calls are TRBV29-1 and TRBJ2-7; TRBD1 matches at 9 bases. Per the germline V gene, CDR1 is SQVTM and CDR2 is ANQGSEA. The CDR3 totals 15 residues. Germline trimming cut 4 bases from V and 5 bases from J; bases unmatched to any gene: 12. The DNA of the CDR3 is TGCAGCGTTGGAGACCGGGACAGGGTGATCGACGAGCAGTACTTC. It encodes CSVGDRDRVIDEQYF.

The chain links TRBV7-2 to TRBJ1-2, with D perhaps matching TRBD1 (5 bases). The V and J ends lost 4 bases and 0 bases respectively, with 9 bases between them. Germline assignment: CDR1 SGHTA and CDR2 FQGNSA. This CDR3 region has 14 residues. The CDR3 here is CASSSGLANYGYTF. The CDR3 DNA reads TGTGCCAGCAGCTCAGGGTTAGCTAACTATGGCTACACCTTC.

The rearrangement uses TRBV27 and TRBJ2-3; D is perhaps TRBD2 (5 bases). The CDR3 sequence is 15 residues long. V lost 3 bases to trimming and J lost 4 bases, with 14 bases between them. The V gene's germline CDR1 is MNHEY and CDR2 SMNVEV (reference sequence). The CDR3: CASSLAGPSADTQYF. DNA of the CDR3: TGTGCCAGCAGTTTGGCGGGCCCAAGCGCAGATACGCAGTATTTT.

The chain is built from TRBV14 and TRBJ1-2; TRBD1 agrees at 9 bases. This CDR3 comprises 13 residues. Unmatched junction bases numbered 0, after V lost 3 bases and J lost 4 bases. Germline values: CDR1 SGHDN, CDR2 FVKESK. This CDR3 is CASSQTGGYGYTF. The CDR3 region has the DNA TGTGCCAGCAGCCAGACAGGGGGCTATGGCTACACCTTC. Full variable domain (missing parts from reference TRBV14 and TRBJ1-2): EAGVTQFPSHSVIEKGQTVTLRCDPISGHDNLYWYRRVMGKEIKFLLHFVKESKQDESGMPNNRFLAERTGGTYSTLKVQPAELEDSGVYFCASSQTGGYGYTFGSGTRLTVV.

The chain has TRBV7-6 and TRBJ2-5, with no clear D. Trimming cost V 5 bases and J 5 bases, with 12 bases left between them. The CDR3 extends over 13 amino acids. Germline V gives CDR1 SGHVS, CDR2 FNYEAQ. For the CDR3, the DNA is TGTGCCAGCAGCCCCTCCCGTTTGGAGACCCAGTACTTC. This encodes CASSPSRLETQYF.

The CDR3 DNA follows: TGTGCCAGCAGTGGGACATCCACCGGGGAGCTGTTTTTT. Its translation is CASSGTSTGELFF. The V and J genes are TRBV2 and TRBJ2-2, with D tentatively TRBD1 (5 bases). Germline V gives CDR1 SNHLY, CDR2 FYNNEI. The CDR3 runs to 13 residues. V lost 4 bases, J lost 4 bases, and 7 bases lay in between.

The chain couples TRBV30 to TRBJ2-5, with a tentative D call TRBD1 (6 bases). This CDR3 is 13 amino acids long. V gave up 5 bases and J gave up 4 bases, with 14 bases separating them. In germline, CDR1 is GTSNPN, CDR2 SVGIG (reference sequence). CDR3 DNA sequence: TGTGCCTGGGACGATCTCAGGGGAGAGACCCAGTACTTC. It translates to CAWDDLRGETQYF.

V usage is TRBV7-2 and J usage is TRBJ1-1; no clear D gene. Per the germline V gene, CDR1 is SGHTA and CDR2 is FQGNSA. The CDR3 extends over 15 amino acids. Trimming left V 0 bases short and J 3 bases short, with 11 bases between. The CDR3 DNA is TGTGCCAGCAGCTTAGCGTCTACGGGGTACACTGAAGCTTTCTTT. Amino acid sequence: CASSLASTGYTEAFF. The full variable domain, its missing parts supplied by reference TRBV7-2 and TRBJ1-1, is GAGVSQSPSNKVTEKGKDVELRCDPISGHTALYWYRQSLGQGLEFLIYFQGNSAPDKSGLPSDRFSAERTGGSVSTLTIQRTQQEDSAVYLCASSLASTGYTEAFFGQGTRLTVV.

J is TRBJ2-7 and V is TRBV4-3; D possibly corresponds to TRBD1 (6 bases). Trimming took 2 bases from V and 2 from J, leaving 10 bases between them. Germline-derived CDR1 and CDR2 are LGHNA and YSLEER. The CDR3 runs to 14 residues. The CDR3: CASSQRPGAYEQYF. The CDR3 region has the DNA TGCGCCAGCAGCCAAAGGCCAGGGGCCTACGAGCAGTACTTC.